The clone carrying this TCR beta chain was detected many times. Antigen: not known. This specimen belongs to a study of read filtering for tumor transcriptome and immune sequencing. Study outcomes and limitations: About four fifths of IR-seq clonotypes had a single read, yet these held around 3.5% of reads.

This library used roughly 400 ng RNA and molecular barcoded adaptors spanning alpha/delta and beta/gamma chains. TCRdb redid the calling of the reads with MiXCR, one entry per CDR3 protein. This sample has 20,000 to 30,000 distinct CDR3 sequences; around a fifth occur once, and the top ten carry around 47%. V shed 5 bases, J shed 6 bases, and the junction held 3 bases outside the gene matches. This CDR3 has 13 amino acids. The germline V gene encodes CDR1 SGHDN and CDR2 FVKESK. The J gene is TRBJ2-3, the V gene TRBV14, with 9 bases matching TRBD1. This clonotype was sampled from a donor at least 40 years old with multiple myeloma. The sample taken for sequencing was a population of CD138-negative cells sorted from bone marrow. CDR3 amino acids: CASSSQGADTQYF. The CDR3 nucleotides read TGTGCCAGCAGCTCACAGGGGGCGGATACGCAGTATTTT.